The entry below gives a single T cell receptor beta chain sequence along with its context. This specimen comes from a study of technical replicates of blood from several donors. Sequencing was performed with immunoSEQ multiplex PCR; in TCRdb, only in-frame clones are kept and a portion is missing. This table has 75,000 to 95,000 clones, roughly 94% appearing once. The receptor comes from a human donor in good health. What was sequenced was T cells isolated from PBMCs.

CDR3 sequence reads: CASSSTGGRRESPLHF. CDR3 nucleotides: TGCGCCAGCAGCTCAACAGGGGGAAGACGCGAATCACCCCTCCACTTT. V usage is TRBV5-1 and J usage is TRBJ1-6; 8 bases map to TRBD1. The junction had 12 bases not matched to a gene; V was cut back by 3 bases and J by 10 bases. The germline V gene has CDR1 SGHRS and CDR2 YFSETQ. This CDR3 is 16 amino acids long.